Listed here are 24 T cell receptor beta chains from one sample, sequenced in a study of blood T cell repertoires in COVID-19. Generated by immunoSEQ multiplex PCR, the TCRdb table keeps only in-frame clones and is missing some. The sample records hundreds of thousands of clones, 70% to 90% being singletons. Sequencing was done on a sample of peripheral blood. The receptors were gathered from a woman between 18 and 30 years old who had recovered from COVID-19.

This sequence joins TRBV7-9 and TRBJ1-6; perhaps TRBD1 as D (5 bases). Germline CDR1 reads SEHNR; CDR2 reads FQNEAQ (reference sequence). The CDR3 is 13 amino acids. The V gene lost 4 bases and the J gene lost 10 bases, with 11 bases spanning the gap. CDR3 DNA: TGTGCCAGCAGCTGGGACTTTAACTCACCCCTCCACTTT. This codes for CASSWDFNSPLHF.

Note on this clone: The sample contains more than one DNA sequence encoding this CDR3. V usage is TRBV12-3 or TRBV12-4 and J usage is TRBJ1-2; D is perhaps TRBD1 (6 bases). The CDR3 runs 13 residues. The V end lost 5 bases, the J end lost 5 bases, and 12 bases lay between the germline ends. In nucleotides, the CDR3 is TGTGCCAGCAGTGGGACAAGGGGTTATGGCTACACCTTC. Translated: CASSGTRGYGYTF.

The chain links TRBV13 to TRBJ1-1; D gene unclear. V was cut by 1 base and J by 1 base, with 4 bases left in between. Germline lookup yields CDR1 PRHDT and CDR2 FYEKMQ (reference sequence). CDR3 length: 13 residues. CDR3 region: CASSLASNTEAFF. The CDR3 DNA follows: TGTGCCAGCAGCTTAGCCTCGAACACTGAAGCTTTCTTT.

As DNA, the CDR3 is TGCGCCAGCAGCCAAGACCGGGGGGGAAACACTGAAGCTTTCTTT. It encodes CASSQDRGGNTEAFF. V gene TRBV4-1 combines with J gene TRBJ1-1, with D possibly TRBD1 on 5 matching bases. Germline lookup yields CDR1 MGHRA and CDR2 YSYEKL. There are 15 residues in the CDR3. The V end was cut by 0 bases, the J end by 2 bases, with 10 bases between.

The chain recombines TRBV12-3 or TRBV12-4 with TRBJ2-1; D is perhaps TRBD1 (6 bases). The CDR3 is made up of 12 amino acids. The ends were cut back, 6 bases at V and 8 bases at J, with 11 bases in the middle. In nucleotides, the CDR3 is TGTGCCAGCAGACAGGGTCGGGATGAGCAGTTCTTC. It codes for CASRQGRDEQFF.

The V gene is TRBV7-9, the J gene TRBJ1-4; tentatively, D is TRBD1 (6 bases). In germline, CDR1 is SEHNR, CDR2 FQNEAQ (reference sequence). The ends were cut back, 5 bases at V and 2 bases at J, with 15 bases in the middle. The CDR3 is 16 amino acids. The DNA of the CDR3 is TGTGCCAGCAGCCGCCACCTCAGGGGCACTAATGAAAAACTGTTTTTT. Translating it yields CASSRHLRGTNEKLFF.

This chain uses TRBV19 with TRBJ1-3; D is possibly TRBD1 (6 bases). V was trimmed by 4 bases and J by 0 bases, leaving 19 bases between them. The germline gives CDR1 LNHDA, CDR2 SQIVND (reference sequence). The CDR3 has 18 residues. CDR3 in amino acids: CASSTLQQGPSSGNTIYF. The CDR3 coding sequence is TGTGCCAGTAGTACCTTACAACAGGGTCCTAGCTCTGGAAACACCATATATTTT.

The table lists this clone with a few counts. The chain uses TRBV4-1 and TRBJ2-7; D call uncertain. There are 15 residues in the CDR3. V lost 4 bases and J 2 bases, leaving 15 bases between the germline ends. Germline CDR1 reads MGHRA; CDR2 reads YSYEKL. The chain's CDR3 is CASSLLPQLAYEQYF. CDR3 nucleotide sequence: TGCGCCAGCAGCCTCCTCCCGCAGCTAGCCTACGAGCAGTACTTC.

The rearrangement uses TRBV25-1 and TRBJ1-1, with D possibly TRBD1 on 6 matching bases. This CDR3 spans 17 amino acids. The V gene's germline CDR1 is MGHDK and CDR2 SYGVNS. V lost 0 bases to trimming and J lost 1 base, with 15 bases between them. This chain's CDR3 is CASSEYRTGFANTEAFF. In DNA, the CDR3 is TGTGCCAGCAGTGAATATAGAACAGGGTTTGCGAACACTGAAGCTTTCTTT.

V is TRBV6-5 and J is TRBJ2-3, with a possible D match to TRBD1 (6 bases). V was clipped by 6 bases and J by 5 bases, with 18 bases between them. Germline loops: CDR1 MNHEY, CDR2 SVGAGI. The CDR3 spans 15 residues. The CDR3, as DNA: TGTGCCAGCAGGAAAGGACAGTCTTTAGGAGATACGCAGTATTTT. Residues: CASRKGQSLGDTQYF.

The V call is TRBV7-9, the J call TRBJ1-3, with D unresolved. The CDR3 length is 14 residues. The germline V gene has CDR1 SEHNR and CDR2 FQNEAQ (reference sequence). V lost 5 bases and J lost 1, with 9 bases in between. In DNA form, the CDR3 reads TGTGCCAGCAGCCCGCCAGGTTCTGGAAACACCATATATTTT. Amino acids: CASSPPGSGNTIYF.

This chain links TRBV9 with TRBJ2-1; D perhaps matches TRBD2 (5 bases). Germline CDR1 and CDR2: SGDLS and YYNGEE. Trimming took off 3 bases at V and 0 bases at J, with 10 bases between the two ends. The CDR3 loop spans 15 amino acids. This CDR3 reads CASSGRRSSYNEQFF. The CDR3 DNA sequence: TGTGCCAGCAGCGGTCGGAGGAGCTCCTACAATGAGCAGTTCTTC.

The chain has TRBV7-8 and TRBJ2-3, with D tentatively TRBD2 (7 bases). Trimming took 6 bases from V and 2 from J, leaving 18 bases between them. CDR1 and CDR2 from the germline V gene are SGHVS and FQNEAQ. CDR3 size: 16 residues. DNA of the CDR3: TGTGCCAGCAGACGGAGGGGGACTACGGTCACAGATACGCAGTATTTT. Translated, it gives CASRRRGTTVTDTQYF.

The V call is TRBV6-5, the J call TRBJ2-5; D possibly corresponds to TRBD1 (7 bases). Germline CDR1 reads MNHEY; CDR2 reads SVGAGI. The V and J ends lost 8 bases and 5 bases respectively, with 15 bases between them. The CDR3 has 13 residues. CDR3 sequence (DNA): TGTGCCAGCCGGGGGACAGTCAGGGAGACCCAGTACTTC. This encodes CASRGTVRETQYF.

V and J are TRBV25-1 and TRBJ2-3, with 10 bases matching TRBD2. This CDR3 is built from 12 residues. Germline CDR1 reads MGHDK; CDR2 reads SYGVNS. The trim removed 7 bases at V and 14 bases at J, leaving 9 bases unmatched. CDR3: CASNLLAGIWYF. The CDR3, as DNA: TGTGCCAGCAACCTACTAGCGGGAATTTGGTATTTT.

The V gene is TRBV6-5, the J gene TRBJ2-1; a possible D gene is TRBD1 (6 bases). V lost 7 bases and J 4 bases, leaving 14 bases between the germline ends. This CDR3 has 14 amino acids. Germline-derived CDR1 and CDR2 are MNHEY and SVGAGI. The CDR3 DNA is TGTGCCAGCACAGGGGCCCATACTTACAATGAGCAGTTCTTC. Its translation: CASTGAHTYNEQFF.

This sequence joins TRBV27 and TRBJ1-4, with TRBD1 matching over 7 bases. The CDR3 spans 17 residues. V shed 2 bases and J 5 bases; nucleotides not matched to a gene: 11. The germline V gene encodes CDR1 MNHEY and CDR2 SMNVEV (reference sequence). This CDR3 is CASSLGAHRGLNEKLFF. As DNA, the CDR3 is TGTGCCAGCAGTTTAGGGGCACACAGGGGCCTGAATGAAAAACTGTTTTTT.

This chain joins TRBV5-1 and TRBJ1-2; 8 bases are shared with TRBD1. This CDR3 contains 16 residues. Germline-derived CDR1 and CDR2 are SGHRS and YFSETQ. After removal of 0 bases from V and 4 bases from J, the junction contained 8 bases not matched to a gene. The CDR3 loop is CASSLVPTGAAYGYTF. DNA for the CDR3: TGCGCCAGCAGCTTGGTACCGACAGGGGCGGCCTATGGCTACACCTTC.

This clone was picked up a small number of times. This sequence joins TRBV25-1 and TRBJ1-3; D is undetermined. Germline V gene lookup returns CDR1 MGHDK and CDR2 SYGVNS. CDR3 length equals 12 residues. V was trimmed by 3 bases and J by 4 bases, leaving 4 bases between them. CDR3 bases: TGTGCCAGCAGTGATCCGGGAAACACCATATATTTT. Translation: CASSDPGNTIYF.

The rearrangement links TRBV4-2 to TRBJ2-7, with 11 bases fitting TRBD2. The CDR3 is made up of 16 amino acids. Looked up from germline, CDR1 is LGHNA and CDR2 is YNFKEQ. Germline trimming cut 0 bases from V and 3 bases from J; bases unmatched to any gene: 4. In DNA, the CDR3 is TGTGCCAGCAGCCAAGAGAGACTAGCGGGGTTCTACGAGCAGTACTTC. This encodes CASSQERLAGFYEQYF.

The rearrangement links TRBV18 to TRBJ1-2, with D maybe TRBD1 (5 bases). This CDR3 is 16 amino acids long. V dropped 6 bases and J dropped 2 bases, with 19 bases sitting between them. Germline values: CDR1 KGHSH, CDR2 LQKENI. CDR3 protein: CASSTNQGNLNYGYTF. The CDR3 nucleotides read TGTGCCAGCTCCACCAATCAGGGCAATCTGAACTATGGCTACACCTTC.

This chain connects TRBV27 to TRBJ2-7; no firm D call. The CDR3 has 16 residues. V gave up 3 bases and J gave up 3 bases, with 18 bases separating them. Germline V gene lookup returns CDR1 MNHEY and CDR2 SMNVEV (reference sequence). DNA of the CDR3: TGTGCCAGCAGTTTTAAAGTTAGCTCTCGGTTCTACGAGCAGTACTTC. This codes for CASSFKVSSRFYEQYF.

This clone was seen only once. In the same sample, other DNA sequences code for this CDR3. The rearrangement uses TRBV9 and TRBJ2-7; TRBD1 agrees at 7 bases. Trimming at V came to 3 bases and at J to 2 bases, leaving 5 bases not matched to a gene. The CDR3 totals 14 residues. Germline CDR1 and CDR2: SGDLS and YYNGEE. CDR3 DNA sequence: TGTGCCAGCAGCGCAACGGGACAGACCTACGAGCAGTACTTC. Protein sequence: CASSATGQTYEQYF.

J is TRBJ2-7 and V is TRBV2, with 8 bases fitting TRBD2. J lost 2 bases, V lost 8 bases, and 8 bases had no gene match. Looked up from germline, CDR1 is SNHLY and CDR2 is FYNNEI. The CDR3 has 14 residues. The CDR3 sequence is CASWSGGPTYEQYF. Written as DNA, the CDR3 is TGTGCCAGCTGGTCGGGAGGGCCCACCTACGAGCAGTACTTC.